One and the same sample provided the 11 T cell receptor beta chains below, sequenced in a study of shared clonotypes between healthy human individuals. Only in-frame clones appear in the TCRdb table, and some are missing; sequencing was by immunoSEQ multiplex PCR. The sample lists more than 2 million clones, 95% occurring once. The sequenced sample consisted of naive CD4+ T cells sorted from blood. Described subset: CD45RA+ positively selected. The receptors were gathered from a man younger than 35 in good health.

The chain's CDR3 is CASSLDGENYGYTF. As DNA, the CDR3 is TGTGCCAGCAGTTTGGACGGGGAAAACTATGGCTACACCTTC. The rearrangement joins TRBV6-1 to TRBJ1-2; unclear D gene. V lost 5 bases to trimming and J lost 2 bases, with 12 bases between them. Germline CDR1 MNHNS, CDR2 SASEGT. CDR3 length: 14 amino acids.

V gene TRBV28 combines with J gene TRBJ1-2; weak D call: TRBD1 (6 bases). V was trimmed by 3 bases and J by 3 bases, leaving 8 bases between them. CDR3 length: 13 residues. The germline gives CDR1 MDHEN, CDR2 SYDVKM. The CDR3, as DNA: TGTGCCAGCAGTTTCCAGGGGCACTATGGCTACACCTTC. It yields the protein CASSFQGHYGYTF.

J is TRBJ2-4 and V is TRBV18; 11 bases fit TRBD2. The junction had 0 bases not matched to a gene; V was cut back by 2 bases and J by 0 bases. Looked up from germline, CDR1 is KGHSH and CDR2 is LQKENI. This CDR3 has 16 amino acids. The CDR3 sequence: CASSPGTSGAKNIQYF. CDR3 coding DNA: TGTGCCAGCTCACCAGGGACTAGCGGAGCCAAAAACATTCAGTACTTC.

This clone has only one observation. This chain links TRBV11-2 with TRBJ2-7; 11 bases match TRBD1. The CDR3 extends over 16 amino acids. Germline CDR1 and CDR2: SGHAT and FQNNGV. Losses at the gene ends were 5 bases for V and 9 bases for J; bases not matched to a gene: 15. The CDR3 DNA follows: TGTGCCAGCAGCCACGCATTCCTGGACAGGGGGCATGTGCAGTACTTC. This sequence encodes CASSHAFLDRGHVQYF.

This rearrangement joins TRBV28 to TRBJ2-7; TRBD2 is a possible D gene (7 bases). The CDR3 has 13 amino acids. Per the germline V gene, CDR1 is MDHEN and CDR2 is SYDVKM. The germline V and J ends were trimmed by 6 bases and 6 bases, with 15 bases remaining between them. CDR3 sequence: CASRGGGVPEQYF. CDR3 nucleotides: TGTGCCAGCAGAGGGGGGGGAGTACCCGAGCAGTACTTC.

The chain is built from TRBV5-4 and TRBJ1-2; 9 positions agree with TRBD1. CDR1 and CDR2 from the germline V gene are SGHNT and YYREEE (reference sequence). Trimming removed 5 bases from V and 7 bases from J; junction bases left unmatched: 6. This CDR3 spans 13 amino acids. The chain's CDR3 is CASRSGTGSGYTF. The CDR3 coding sequence is TGTGCCAGCAGATCTGGGACAGGGAGTGGCTACACCTTC.

Comment on this clone: Other DNA variants within this sample encode the same CDR3. CDR3 sequence: CAWTPTGSYEQYF. CDR3 DNA sequence: TGTGCCTGGACCCCAACAGGTTCCTACGAGCAGTACTTC. The chain combines TRBV30 with TRBJ2-7, with a tentative D call TRBD1 (5 bases). This CDR3 comprises 13 residues. Trimming took 4 bases from V and 1 from J, leaving 11 bases between them. Germline assignment: CDR1 GTSNPN and CDR2 SVGIG (reference sequence). The whole variable domain, filled in from reference TRBV30 and TRBJ2-7, reads SQTIHQWPATLVQPVGSPLSLECTVEGTSNPNLYWYRQAAGRGLQLLFYSVGIGQISSEVPQNLSASRPQDRQFILSSKKLLLSDSGFYLCAWTPTGSYEQYFGPGTRLTVT.

This clone has only one observation. The V gene is TRBV6-5, the J gene TRBJ1-6; D is unclear. V was cut by 6 bases and J by 10 bases, with 10 bases left in between. CDR3 size: 12 residues. Germline V gene data show CDR1 as MNHEY and CDR2 as SVGAGI. CDR3 amino acids: CASRAGSSPLHF. As DNA, the CDR3 is TGTGCCAGCAGGGCGGGTTCCTCACCCCTCCACTTT.

As to this clone: Other DNA sequences in this sample translate to the same CDR3. This rearrangement joins TRBV9 to TRBJ2-7, with D hard to call. The germline V and J ends were trimmed by 0 bases and 2 bases, with 9 bases remaining between them. This CDR3 is 14 amino acids long. Germline-derived CDR1 and CDR2 are SGDLS and YYNGEE. CDR3 bases: TGTGCCAGCAGCGTAGGGTCAGGTCCCTACGAGCAGTACTTC. It specifies CASSVGSGPYEQYF.

The rearrangement joins TRBV6-1 to TRBJ2-1; 9 nucleotides agree with TRBD1. The CDR3 covers 14 residues. Trimming cost V 8 bases and J 7 bases; bases outside gene matches: 9. Germline loops: CDR1 MNHNS, CDR2 SASEGT. The CDR3 reads CASARDRERNEQFF. The CDR3 DNA follows: TGTGCCAGCGCTCGGGACAGGGAGAGAAATGAGCAGTTCTTC.

As regards this clone: Other DNA variants within this sample encode the same CDR3. The CDR3 sequence is CASSGTGGTEAFF. CDR3 in DNA: TGTGCCAGCAGTGGGACTGGGGGAACTGAAGCTTTCTTT. J is TRBJ1-1 and V is TRBV6-1; maybe TRBD1 (5 bases). The CDR3 covers 13 residues. CDR1 is MNHNS, CDR2 SASEGT, per germline. Trimming took off 4 bases at V and 5 bases at J, with 11 bases between the two ends.